These 24 T cell receptor beta chains were all obtained from the same sample, sequenced in a study of cytomegalovirus exposure and HLA in healthy donors. The PCR was carried out with 60 Vbeta primers and 13 Jbeta primers. Some clones are missing from TCRdb's copy, which holds only in-frame ones; the method was immunoSEQ multiplex PCR. Here the sample spans approximately 120,000 clones, roughly 67% being singletons. Sequencing was done on a sample of PBMCs. Receptors were obtained from a middle-aged man in good health and CMV-seronegative.

The rearrangement links TRBV9 to TRBJ2-3, with 12 bases matching TRBD2. The CDR3 has 18 residues. Germline loops: CDR1 SGDLS, CDR2 YYNGEE. The V segment lost 4 bases and the J segment 2 bases; nucleotides outside the gene matches: 11. The CDR3 region is CASSNLWTSGENTDTQYF. The CDR3 nucleotides read TGTGCCAGCAGCAATCTCTGGACTAGCGGGGAGAACACAGATACGCAGTATTTT.

The chain carries TRBV7-9 and TRBJ1-2; D might be TRBD1 (6 bases). This CDR3 is built from 15 residues. Trimming shortened V by 0 bases and J by 4 bases, and 12 bases separated the two germline ends. CDR1 is SEHNR and CDR2 is FQNEAQ in the germline V gene (reference sequence). The CDR3 nucleotides are TGTGCCAGCAGCTTAGCAAACGGGGGGCTCTATGGCTACACCTTC. It codes for CASSLANGGLYGYTF. Using reference TRBV7-9 and TRBJ1-2 for the parts outside the CDR3, the full variable domain is DTGVSQNPRHKITKRGQNVTFRCDPISEHNRLYWYRQTLGQGPEFLTYFQNEAQLEKSRLLSDRFSAERPKGSFSTLEIQRTEQGDSAMYLCASSLANGGLYGYTFGSGTRLTVV.

This chain connects TRBV4-1 to TRBJ1-2; D not certain. Germline CDR1 is MGHRA and CDR2 is YSYEKL. The V gene lost 0 bases and the J gene lost 2 bases, with 7 bases spanning the gap. CDR3 length: 14 amino acids. Written as DNA, the CDR3 is TGCGCCAGCAGCCAAGATCTGTTAAACTATGGCTACACCTTC. It encodes CASSQDLLNYGYTF.

As regards this clone: A read error may produce the germline difference seen at one junction end. In DNA, the CDR3 is TGTGCCAGTAGTCTAGAGGGCCTCGGGGGAGACATTCAGTACTTC. Its protein is CASSLEGLGGDIQYF. The gene calls are TRBV19 and TRBJ2-4; possible D gene TRBD2, 6 bases. This CDR3 is 15 amino acids long. CDR1 and CDR2 from the germline V gene are LNHDA and SQIVND (reference sequence).

This clone was observed once. This CDR3 reads CASSIDGPWTGADEKLFF. The DNA of the CDR3 is TGTGCCAGCAGCATAGACGGGCCGTGGACAGGGGCTGATGAAAAACTGTTTTTT. This chain joins TRBV7-9 and TRBJ1-4; 9 bases are a match to TRBD1. Trimming took 5 bases from V and 6 from J; bases not matched to a gene: 16. The germline V gene has CDR1 SEHNR and CDR2 FQNEAQ (reference sequence). CDR3 size: 18 residues.

In its sample, this clone ranks as medium-sized. The chain couples TRBV4-2 to TRBJ2-7; 8 bases align to TRBD2. Germline assignment: CDR1 LGHNA and CDR2 YNFKEQ. The V and J ends lost 0 bases and 2 bases, in that order; junction bases with no gene match: 6. The CDR3 spans 16 residues. CDR3 protein: CASSQDGGGTPYEQYF. The DNA of the CDR3 is TGTGCCAGCAGCCAAGATGGCGGGGGGACACCCTACGAGCAGTACTTC.

The chain's CDR3 is CAWNFGGSYNEQFF. In DNA, the CDR3 is TGTGCCTGGAACTTCGGCGGCTCCTACAATGAGCAGTTCTTC. The genes are TRBV30 and TRBJ2-1; D is unresolved. V lost 4 bases and J 0 bases, leaving 10 bases between the germline ends. The CDR3 totals 14 residues. Germline V lookup: CDR1 GTSNPN, CDR2 SVGIG (reference sequence).

The chain combines TRBV27 with TRBJ2-1; D is ambiguous. Trimming removed 1 base at V and 8 bases at J, with 9 bases between. The CDR3 is made up of 13 amino acids. Per the germline V gene, CDR1 is MNHEY and CDR2 is SMNVEV (reference sequence). CDR3 in amino acids: CASSLLAEDEQFF. In nucleotides, the CDR3 is TGTGCCAGCAGTTTATTGGCCGAAGATGAGCAGTTCTTC.

This clone was detected a few times. This chain joins TRBV5-6 and TRBJ2-5, with 12 bases aligning to TRBD1. The CDR3 is 15 residues long. The junction had 5 bases not matched to a gene; V was cut back by 4 bases and J by 4 bases. Germline V gene data show CDR1 as SGHDT and CDR2 as YYEEEE. The CDR3 nucleotides are TGTGCCAGCAGCAAACCGGGACAGGGGGCAGAGACCCAGTACTTC. It codes for CASSKPGQGAETQYF.

The CDR3: CASSLLLRNRSMNTEAFF. CDR3 DNA sequence: TGCGCCAGCAGCTTGCTATTGCGAAACAGGAGCATGAACACTGAAGCTTTCTTT. The chain recombines TRBV5-1 with TRBJ1-1; D may be TRBD1 (5 bases). The CDR3 is made up of 18 amino acids. The V end was cut by 1 base, the J end by 0 bases, with 19 bases between. Germline V gives CDR1 SGHRS, CDR2 YFSETQ. The whole variable domain, remainder taken from reference TRBV5-1 and TRBJ1-1, is KAGVTQTPRYLIKTRGQQVTLSCSPISGHRSVSWYQQTPGQGLQFLFEYFSETQRNKGNFPGRFSGRQFSNSRSEMNVSTLELGDSALYLCASSLLLRNRSMNTEAFFGQGTRLTVV.

The chain carries TRBV7-9 and TRBJ2-1, with a possible D match to TRBD1 (5 bases). V was cut by 11 bases and J by 4 bases, with 15 bases left in between. CDR1 and CDR2 (germline): SEHNR, FQNEAQ (reference sequence). The CDR3 runs 13 residues. CDR3 DNA: TGTGCCTGGGGCCTTGGTTCATACAATGAGCAGTTCTTC. Its translation: CAWGLGSYNEQFF.

V and J are TRBV10-3 and TRBJ2-6; tentatively, D is TRBD1 (5 bases). The germline CDR1 and CDR2 sequences are ENHRY and SYGVKD. Trimming removed 3 bases from V and 2 bases from J, with 11 bases in between. This CDR3 region has 16 residues. The CDR3 bases are TGTGCCATCAGTGACCCGGTAGGGGCTGGGGCCAACGTCCTGACTTTC. It translates to CAISDPVGAGANVLTF.

The chain recombines TRBV23-1 with TRBJ1-6, with D possibly matching TRBD1 (6 bases). TRBV23-1 falls under the ORF class, with uncertain function. CDR3 length: 13 amino acids. The V and J ends lost 6 bases and 9 bases respectively, with 12 bases between them. DNA for the CDR3: TGCGCCAGCAGCGGGACACCCTGTTCACCCCTCCACTTT. This codes for CASSGTPCSPLHF.

The V gene is TRBV28, the J gene TRBJ2-7; weak D call: TRBD2 (7 bases). V lost 6 bases to trimming and J lost 5 bases, with 14 bases between them. The CDR3 totals 13 residues. Germline V gives CDR1 MDHEN, CDR2 SYDVKM. The CDR3 loop is CASSPGGRDEQYF. DNA of the CDR3: TGTGCCAGCAGCCCGGGGGGCCGGGACGAGCAGTACTTC.

Only a few counts were recorded for this clone. The rearrangement uses TRBV10-3 and TRBJ2-2, with TRBD2 matching over 9 bases. Germline values: CDR1 ENHRY, CDR2 SYGVKD. The length of the CDR3 is 15 residues. Trimming at V came to 8 bases and at J to 6 bases, leaving 10 bases not matched to a gene. The CDR3 DNA is TGTGCCATCGAGTCGCGGGCGGGGGGGGCCGGGGAGCTGTTTTTT. Amino acid sequence: CAIESRAGGAGELFF.

The V call is TRBV5-4, the J call TRBJ2-7; 8 bases line up with TRBD1. This CDR3 is 13 amino acids long. V lost 6 bases, J lost 7 bases, and 9 bases stayed unmatched. The V gene's germline CDR1 is SGHNT and CDR2 YYREEE (reference sequence). CDR3 DNA sequence: TGTGCCAGCACGACAGGGGTTCGGGAGGAGCAGTACTTC. It yields the protein CASTTGVREEQYF.

About this clone itself: Other nucleotide sequences in the sample specify the same CDR3. V is TRBV29-1 and J is TRBJ1-1; 10 nucleotides agree with TRBD1. The trim removed 4 bases at V and 1 base at J, leaving 0 bases unmatched. Per germline, CDR1 SQVTM and CDR2 ANQGSEA. The length of the CDR3 is 13 residues. In nucleotides, the CDR3 is TGCAGCGTTGGGGACAGGGGGAACACTGAAGCTTTCTTT. Translating gives CSVGDRGNTEAFF.

The CDR3 region is CASTKNLGGAGGYTF. CDR3 DNA sequence: TGTGCCAGCACCAAAAACTTAGGGGGGGCAGGTGGCTACACCTTC. V and J are TRBV6-5 and TRBJ1-2; D may be TRBD1 (6 bases). CDR1 MNHEY and CDR2 SVGAGI come from the germline V gene. The CDR3 extends over 15 amino acids. V lost 7 bases, J lost 7 bases, and 22 bases lay in between.

This clone was seen a handful of times. This rearrangement joins TRBV28 to TRBJ1-2; no clear D. V was shortened by 1 base and J by 4 bases, with 7 bases between the two germline ends. Per the germline V gene, CDR1 is MDHEN and CDR2 is SYDVKM. The CDR3 covers 13 residues. CDR3 amino acids: CASSLSGFYGYTF. In DNA, the CDR3 is TGTGCCAGCAGTTTATCAGGATTCTATGGCTACACCTTC.

The chain joins TRBV4-1 to TRBJ2-5; D is undetermined. Germline V CDR1 and CDR2: MGHRA, YSYEKL. V lost 0 bases, J lost 2 bases, and 7 bases lay in between. CDR3 length: 14 residues. CDR3 nucleotides: TGCGCCAGCAGCCAAGATTCAGGACAAGAGACCCAGTACTTC. As protein: CASSQDSGQETQYF.

This sequence joins TRBV7-2 and TRBJ1-3, with D possibly being TRBD1 (5 bases). Trimming removed 5 bases at V and 2 bases at J, with 13 bases between. The CDR3 covers 15 residues. Germline V gives CDR1 SGHTA, CDR2 FQGNSA. CDR3 DNA: TGTGCCAGCAGCCGCGATGGGGGGGCTGGAAACACCATATATTTT. This sequence encodes CASSRDGGAGNTIYF.

This clone was seen a few times. The chain has TRBV15 and TRBJ2-5, with 11 bases fitting TRBD2. V lost 0 bases to trimming and J lost 5 bases; unmatched junction nucleotides: 2. Germline V gene lookup returns CDR1 LNHNV and CDR2 YYDKDF (reference sequence). The length of the CDR3 is 15 residues. CDR3 in amino acids: CATSRDSGGAETQYF. CDR3 in DNA: TGTGCCACCAGCAGAGATAGCGGGGGGGCCGAGACCCAGTACTTC.

The V gene is TRBV7-2, the J gene TRBJ2-7, with 7 positions matching TRBD1. Germline-derived CDR1 and CDR2 are SGHTA and FQGNSA. Trimming removed 6 bases from V and 6 bases from J; junction bases left unmatched: 5. The CDR3 spans 12 residues. CDR3 in DNA: TGTGCCAGCAGTCATACAGGGGTCGAGCAGTACTTC. This sequence encodes CASSHTGVEQYF. The entire variable domain, with the rest obtained from reference TRBV7-2 and TRBJ2-7, is as follows: GAGVSQSPSNKVTEKGKDVELRCDPISGHTALYWYRQSLGQGLEFLIYFQGNSAPDKSGLPSDRFSAERTGGSVSTLTIQRTQQEDSAVYLCASSHTGVEQYFGPGTRLTVT.

This chain joins TRBV13 and TRBJ2-1, with TRBD1 matching over 11 bases. The CDR3 contains 17 residues. The trim removed 1 base at V and 8 bases at J, leaving 10 bases unmatched. From germline, CDR1 is PRHDT and CDR2 FYEKMQ (reference sequence). Here the CDR3 reads CASSLVWTGGAGDEQFF. The CDR3 DNA reads TGTGCCAGCAGCTTAGTTTGGACAGGGGGCGCGGGCGATGAGCAGTTCTTC.